The clone carrying this T cell receptor (beta chain) turned up a few times. Its antigen is not known. The data stem from a study of T cell repertoires in cytomegalovirus infection. Study information: An indication of both CMV infection and matching HLA type came from public TCR beta signatures.

Study-wide points: CMV carriers having the relevant HLA were flagged by cumulative public TCR beta family frequency. HLA-C-restricted CMV clonotypes gave the most frequent clonotype in two of eight donors.

TCRdb called the reads again in MiXCR, with one record for every CDR3 protein. The sample includes about 130,000 distinct CDR3 sequences, 25% to 35% seen only once; the top ten take roughly 50%. The receptor comes from a human donor in good health (CMV status not recorded). Some clones in this sample may be carry-over from other donors' samples. Source: CD8+ T cells from cultured PBMCs, taken from culture after CMV antigen stimulation.

The CDR3 is CATSEPGLAQETQYF. CDR3 coding DNA: TGTGCCACCAGTGAGCCGGGACTAGCTCAGGAGACCCAGTACTTC. V is TRBV24-1 and J is TRBJ2-5; 9 bases align to TRBD2. CDR1 and CDR2 from the germline V gene are KGHDR and SFDVKD. V shed 4 bases, J shed 5 bases, and the junction held 7 bases outside the gene matches. The length of the CDR3 is 15 residues.